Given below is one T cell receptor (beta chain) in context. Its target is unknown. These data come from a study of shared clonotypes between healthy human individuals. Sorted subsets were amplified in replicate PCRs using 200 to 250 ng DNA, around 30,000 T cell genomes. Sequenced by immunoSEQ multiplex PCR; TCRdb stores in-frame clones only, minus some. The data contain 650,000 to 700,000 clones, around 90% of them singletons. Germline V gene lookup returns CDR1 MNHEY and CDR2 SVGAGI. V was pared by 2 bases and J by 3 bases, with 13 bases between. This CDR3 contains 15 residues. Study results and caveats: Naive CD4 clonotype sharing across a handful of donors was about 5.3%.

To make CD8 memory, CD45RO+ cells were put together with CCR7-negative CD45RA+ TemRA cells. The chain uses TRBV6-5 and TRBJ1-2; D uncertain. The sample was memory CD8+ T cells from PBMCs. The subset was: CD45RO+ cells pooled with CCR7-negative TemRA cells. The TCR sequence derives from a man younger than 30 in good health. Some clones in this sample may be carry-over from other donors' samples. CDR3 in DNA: TGTGCCAGCAGTTACGGTATGGACTTCTACTATGGCTACACCTTC. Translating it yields CASSYGMDFYYGYTF.